This TCR beta chain was identified during a study of cytomegalovirus exposure and HLA in healthy donors. Note on this clone: Antigen unknown.

In the PCR, 60 Vbeta and 13 Jbeta primers were used. Authors' processing steps: It was a later analysis that counted tens of millions of unique TCR beta chains, of which 8.5 million to 12 million were shared. Sequencing used immunoSEQ multiplex PCR; TCRdb keeps in-frame clones, though not all of them. V and J calls and clone size are as listed in that table; D and trimming were resolved from the DNA. Of 180,000 or so clones in the sample, around 76% are singletons; the top ten hold 2% to 2.5%. At sampling all donors were nominally healthy, likely with unrecorded immune exposures. Overall study findings and caveats: An analysis was carried out later, and it reportedly showed fewer N-insertions in an Asian-associated ancestry cluster than the approximately 670-donor mean. Reports indicate that TCR beta sequences accurately predicted the HLA-A and HLA-B alleles of most subjects.

The CDR3 runs 11 residues. The germline V and J ends were trimmed by 8 bases and 8 bases, with 10 bases remaining between them. Germline V CDR1 and CDR2: LNHDA, SQIVND (reference sequence). The J gene is TRBJ2-1, the V gene TRBV19; the D is unclear. The sequenced sample consisted of PBMCs. The origin of this receptor is a woman between 25 and 40 years old in good health and CMV-seropositive. The CDR3 sequence is CASSPGYEQFF. CDR3 coding DNA: TGTGCCAGTTCCCCAGGCTATGAGCAGTTCTTC. Drawing the rest from reference TRBV19 and TRBJ2-1, the complete variable domain is DGGITQSPKYLFRKEGQNVTLSCEQNLNHDAMYWYRQDPGQGLRLIYYSQIVNDFQKGDIAEGYSVSREKKESFPLTVTSAQKNPTAFYLCASSPGYEQFFGPGTRLTVL.